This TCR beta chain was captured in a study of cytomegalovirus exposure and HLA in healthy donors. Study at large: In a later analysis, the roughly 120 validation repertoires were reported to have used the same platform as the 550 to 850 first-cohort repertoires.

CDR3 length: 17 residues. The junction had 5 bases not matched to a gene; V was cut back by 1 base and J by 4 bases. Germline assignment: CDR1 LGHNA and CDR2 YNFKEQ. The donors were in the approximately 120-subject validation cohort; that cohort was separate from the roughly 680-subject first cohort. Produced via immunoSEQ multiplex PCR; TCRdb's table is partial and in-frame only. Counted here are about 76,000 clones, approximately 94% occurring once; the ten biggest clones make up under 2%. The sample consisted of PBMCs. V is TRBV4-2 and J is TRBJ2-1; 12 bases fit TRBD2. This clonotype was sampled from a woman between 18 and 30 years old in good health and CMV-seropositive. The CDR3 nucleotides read TGTGCCAGCAGCCAAGGACTAGCGGGAGTGCGATACAATGAGCAGTTCTTC. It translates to CASSQGLAGVRYNEQFF.